This T cell receptor (beta chain) originates from a study of CD8 T cells in ankylosing spondylitis (dated 2017 in TCRdb). Some background on the complete study: T cell receptor beta repertoires were profiled in healthy donors and ankylosing spondylitis patients so that disease-linked TCR variants could be found. In total, the full study cohort was made up of some 110 healthy donors and 25 ankylosing spondylitis patients. Peripheral blood was sampled, and synovial fluid was also collected from ankylosing spondylitis patients.

This clonotype occurred a few times. Its specific antigen is unknown. No much larger clone is present one base from it, and per-base qualities are unavailable. V loses 4 bases of germline sequence and J loses 0 bases, and the interval between the two ends is 11 bases. The cysteine opens and the phenylalanine closes a CDR3 of 15 amino acids. Kept here is only the CDR3 DNA, which spans 45 bases and is read in frame from base 1. From the germline V gene, CDR1 is SGDLS and CDR2 is YYNGEE. TCRdb names Illumina HiSeq 2500 as the instrument used. Quantitative 5'-RACE with molecular barcodes was used to prepare TCR beta libraries. On the authors' methods: A new computational method based on a probabilistic model of VDJ rearrangement was used to identify disease-linked TCR variants. TCRdb redid the processing of the public reads, applying fastp at Q25 and MiXCR, and retained in-frame beta chains. For every CDR3 protein sequence, its rows merge into one entry that carries the most common genes and DNA. The V and J calls come from TCRdb's annotation, not from the publication. This sample holds about 30,000 distinct CDR3 sequences; about 5.3% were observed only once. Around 1.8% of the sample goes to the ten largest clones.

Overall results and qualifications from the work: Some TCR beta motif variants had previously been reported in synovial fluid and blood of reactive arthritis patients, which suggested common disease-initiation mechanisms. A TCR beta motif of fewer than 10 highly homologous amino acid variants appeared characteristic of blood from ankylosing spondylitis patients. A CD8+ phenotype was shown by the disease-linked clones, which were found at relatively low frequencies in peripheral blood. According to the report, matched synovial fluid samples from ankylosing spondylitis patients were significantly enriched for the disease-linked clones.

Recombination joined TRBV9 with TRBJ1-5; the D gene cannot be resolved reliably. The clonotype was recovered from a female donor with ankylosing spondylitis or in good health (not recorded which). The specimen was blood, either unsorted or a sorted T cell fraction (not recorded which). The CDR3 reads as follows: CASSLTASSNQPQHF. In nucleotides, the sequence is TGTGCCAGCAGCCTGACTGCCTCTAGCAATCAGCCCCAGCATTTT.